This T cell receptor (beta chain) was sequenced in a study of CD8 T cells in Susac syndrome. Study-wide background: Among the sequenced Susac syndrome patients, roughly six had active disease while roughly 8 were in remission. Susac syndrome patients were untreated, on corticosteroids with some adding intravenous immunoglobulin, or on intravenous immunoglobulin only.

V gave up 0 bases and J gave up 9 bases; unmatched junction bases: 7. This CDR3 region has 14 residues. Germline loops: CDR1 SGHDT, CDR2 YYEEEE. RNA amounts of roughly 0.5 to 1 ug underwent reverse transcription with random hexamers. Amplification of TCR beta CDR3 used immunoSEQ multiplex PCR across 54 Vbeta and 13 Jbeta. TCRdb passed the immunoSEQ multiplex PCR reads through MiXCR, listing each CDR3 protein once. In the table there are under 300,000 distinct CDR3 sequences, about 96% of which are singletons. TCR beta sequencing was performed on blood CD8+ and CD4+ T cells. The chain employs TRBV5-6 and TRBJ2-7; 9 bases are shared with TRBD2. The TCR sequence derives from a human donor with Susac syndrome. The sequenced sample was CD4+ T cells from PBMCs. The CDR3 nucleotides read TGTGCCAGCAGCTTGGCTGGCGGGAGGGCCGTGCAGTACTTC. Amino acids: CASSLAGGRAVQYF.